A single sample is the source of the 21 T cell receptor beta chains below, sequenced in a study of shared clonotypes between healthy human individuals (dated by TCRdb to the early 2020s). To prepare the library, the immunoSEQ multiplex PCR assay was applied. TCRdb re-hosts the immuneACCESS table, in-frame sequences only. Its copies lack some clones; in the studies checked, an unresolved V gene accounts for under half of them, and the cause for the rest is not known. This sample gives hundreds of thousands of clones in total; 60% to 80% of them show up just once. The ten largest clones represent approximately 1.8% of the sample. Source material: memory CD4+ T cells sorted from blood. The sample's cell subset or site, from its label and the paper: CD45RA-negative fraction. All receptors derive from a woman aged 25 to 39 in good health.

The gene calls are TRBV13 and TRBJ1-1; TRBD1 aligns across 8 bases. The CDR3 is 15 residues long. Germline V gives CDR1 PRHDT, CDR2 FYEKMQ (reference sequence). The V and J ends lost 5 bases and 1 base, in that order; junction bases with no gene match: 6. The CDR3 loop is CASSTYDRGNTEAFF. CDR3 DNA sequence: TGTGCCAGCAGCACCTACGACAGGGGGAACACTGAAGCTTTCTTT.

The V call is TRBV7-3, the J call TRBJ2-3; possibly TRBD2 for D (5 bases). CDR1 is SGHTA and CDR2 is FQGTGA in the germline V gene. The CDR3 is 15 residues long. V was trimmed by 4 bases and J by 1 base, leaving 12 bases between them. CDR3 in amino acids: CASSSYTRGTDTQYF. The CDR3 nucleotides are TGTGCCAGCAGCTCCTATACGCGGGGCACAGATACGCAGTATTTT.

The V call is TRBV25-1, the J call TRBJ2-1; 10 bases map to TRBD2. The trim removed 2 bases at V and 2 bases at J, leaving 6 bases unmatched. The germline CDR1 and CDR2 sequences are MGHDK and SYGVNS. This CDR3 is built from 17 residues. CDR3 sequence (DNA): TGTGCCAGCAGTGAAACTCCGGGACTAGCGACCTACAATGAGCAGTTCTTC. Translation gives CASSETPGLATYNEQFF.

This clone was seen at least ten times. V and J are TRBV5-1 and TRBJ2-2, with D perhaps TRBD1 (6 bases). Germline lookup yields CDR1 SGHRS and CDR2 YFSETQ. The CDR3 contains 14 residues. Trimming took off 3 bases at V and 4 bases at J, with 10 bases between the two ends. The CDR3 coding sequence is TGCGCCAGCAGCTGGGGGACAACCACCGGGGAGCTGTTTTTT. Its translation: CASSWGTTTGELFF.

This clone was counted a few times. The genes are TRBV6-1 and TRBJ2-7, with D perhaps matching TRBD2 (5 bases). This CDR3 contains 11 residues. Deletions cut 6 bases from V and 5 bases from J, with 8 bases between. Germline V gene lookup returns CDR1 MNHNS and CDR2 SASEGT. CDR3 sequence: CASSPGDEQYF. The CDR3 DNA sequence: TGTGCCAGCAGCCCCGGGGACGAGCAGTACTTC.

The chain recombines TRBV7-8 with TRBJ1-3; TRBD1 might be the D (6 bases). Germline CDR1 SGHVS, CDR2 FQNEAQ. The CDR3 has 14 amino acids. V gave up 5 bases and J gave up 4 bases, with 12 bases separating them. The CDR3 is CASSAYRAGNTIYF. CDR3 in DNA: TGTGCCAGCAGCGCCTACAGGGCAGGAAACACCATATATTTT.

This clone was observed many times. The V call is TRBV5-1, the J call TRBJ2-5, with a tentative D call TRBD2 (6 bases). The ends were cut back, 8 bases at V and 3 bases at J, with 14 bases in the middle. The CDR3 extends over 13 amino acids. Per germline, CDR1 SGHRS and CDR2 YFSETQ. In DNA, the CDR3 is TGCGCCAGGAAGGGGCCGGGAGAAGAGACCCAGTACTTC. Amino acids: CARKGPGEETQYF.

This clone was found a few times. The J gene is TRBJ2-1, the V gene TRBV6-4, with 12 nucleotides matching TRBD2. The length of the CDR3 is 15 residues. CDR1 MRHNA and CDR2 SNTAGT come from the germline V gene. V lost 4 bases and J lost 4; bases outside the gene matches: 2. CDR3 sequence reads: CASSVTSGGYNEQFF. The CDR3, as DNA: TGTGCCAGCAGTGTTACTAGCGGGGGGTACAATGAGCAGTTCTTC.

DNA of the CDR3: TGCGCCAGCAGCGGCAGGACAGGACAATTCCAAGAGACCCAGTACTTC. Amino acids: CASSGRTGQFQETQYF. This chain uses TRBV5-1 with TRBJ2-5; 7 positions match TRBD1. Germline V lookup: CDR1 SGHRS, CDR2 YFSETQ. With 4 bases clipped from V and 1 base from J, the junction kept 10 bases outside the gene matches. The CDR3 is made up of 16 amino acids.

The V and J genes are TRBV18 and TRBJ2-5, with 8 nucleotides matching TRBD1. This CDR3 is built from 16 residues. The V gene's germline CDR1 is KGHSH and CDR2 LQKENI. The J segment lost 3 bases and the V segment lost 0 bases, leaving 6 bases of the junction unmatched. CDR3 sequence (DNA): TGTGCCAGCTCACCACCTGGACAGGGTGAAGAAGAGACCCAGTACTTC. Its protein is CASSPPGQGEEETQYF.

Here the CDR3 reads CASSEGLWELGYEQYF. The CDR3, as DNA: TGTGCCAGCAGCGAGGGACTTTGGGAGCTTGGCTACGAGCAGTACTTC. V gene TRBV9 combines with J gene TRBJ2-7, with D possibly being TRBD2 (6 bases). The germline V gene encodes CDR1 SGDLS and CDR2 YYNGEE. The CDR3 is 16 residues long. V was clipped by 3 bases and J by 3 bases, with 19 bases between them. Looking up the rest from reference TRBV9 and TRBJ2-7 gives the full variable domain: DSGVTQTPKHLITATGQRVTLRCSPRSGDLSVYWYQQSLDQGLQFLIQYYNGEERAKGNILERFSAQQFPDLHSELNLSSLELGDSALYFCASSEGLWELGYEQYFGPGTRLTVT.

This clone was detected only a few times. J is TRBJ1-1 and V is TRBV11-2, with D hard to call. In germline, CDR1 is SGHAT, CDR2 FQNNGV. Between the trimmed V and J ends, which lost 4 bases and 4 bases, there was a span of 10 bases. The CDR3 spans 13 residues. The CDR3 sequence is CASSSASGTEAFF. DNA of the CDR3: TGTGCCAGCAGCTCTGCCTCGGGCACTGAAGCTTTCTTT.

The rearrangement links TRBV4-2 to TRBJ1-2; TRBD1 is a possible D gene (6 bases). V lost 5 bases, J lost 1 base, and 14 bases lay in between. Germline assignment: CDR1 LGHNA and CDR2 YNFKEQ. This CDR3 comprises 15 residues. The DNA for the CDR3 is TGTGCCAGCAGCTCAGCCAGGGGAGATAACTATGGCTACACCTTC. Translated, it gives CASSSARGDNYGYTF.

The chain is built from TRBV30 and TRBJ1-1; no reliable D call. The CDR3 is 13 residues long. V was trimmed by 0 bases and J by 3 bases, leaving 8 bases between them. CDR1 is GTSNPN and CDR2 is SVGIG in the germline V gene (reference sequence). The CDR3 is CAWSVVWDTEAFF. DNA of the CDR3: TGTGCCTGGAGTGTGGTGTGGGACACTGAAGCTTTCTTT.

V gene TRBV27 combines with J gene TRBJ2-7; TRBD2 matches at 8 bases. The germline V gene encodes CDR1 MNHEY and CDR2 SMNVEV (reference sequence). This CDR3 comprises 17 residues. V lost 3 bases, J lost 0 bases, and 10 bases stayed unmatched. The DNA for the CDR3 is TGTGCCAGCAGTTTCCGAAGCGGGAGCCCCAGCTCCTACGAGCAGTACTTC. Translating gives CASSFRSGSPSSYEQYF.

The rearrangement links TRBV19 to TRBJ1-2; 10 positions match TRBD1. Germline V gene lookup returns CDR1 LNHDA and CDR2 SQIVND (reference sequence). Trimming took 3 bases from V and 1 from J; bases not matched to a gene: 2. The CDR3 spans 15 residues. The CDR3 is CASSIDRGHNYGYTF. The CDR3 DNA reads TGTGCCAGTAGTATTGACAGGGGGCATAACTATGGCTACACCTTC.

The rearrangement uses TRBV7-2 and TRBJ2-7; D might be TRBD1 (5 bases). Looked up from germline, CDR1 is SGHTA and CDR2 is FQGNSA. The CDR3 is 15 amino acids. Trimming stripped 4 bases from V and 2 bases from J, with 15 bases between. The CDR3 DNA reads as TGTGCCAGCAGCTGGAATGGGGCGAGAACCTACGAGCAGTACTTC. Amino acid sequence: CASSWNGARTYEQYF.

The chain carries TRBV28 and TRBJ2-5; D call uncertain. The germline V gene encodes CDR1 MDHEN and CDR2 SYDVKM. The CDR3 covers 13 residues. V lost 6 bases, J lost 6 bases, and 14 bases lay in between. The CDR3 bases are TGTGCCAGCAGCACGACCCGGCGGCAGACCCAGTACTTC. Its translation: CASSTTRRQTQYF.

This sequence joins TRBV30 and TRBJ1-1; a possible D gene is TRBD1 (5 bases). Deletions cut 0 bases from V and 7 bases from J, with 12 bases between. Germline V gene lookup returns CDR1 GTSNPN and CDR2 SVGIG (reference sequence). The CDR3 loop spans 13 amino acids. CDR3 sequence (DNA): TGTGCCTGGAGTGTACGTCGCGGGGGTGAAGCTTTCTTT. Translated, it gives CAWSVRRGGEAFF.

The CDR3 is CASSDGTGVSYEQYF. CDR3 bases: TGCGCCAGCAGTGATGGGACGGGAGTTTCCTACGAGCAGTACTTC. The V gene is TRBV10-2, the J gene TRBJ2-7; maybe TRBD2 (6 bases). Germline-derived CDR1 and CDR2 are WSHSY and SAAADI. V was clipped by 3 bases and J by 1 base, with 13 bases between them. The CDR3 has 15 amino acids.

This clone was counted once. The chain recombines TRBV5-6 with TRBJ1-4; D is perhaps TRBD1 (5 bases). Germline V gene lookup returns CDR1 SGHDT and CDR2 YYEEEE. V was trimmed by 2 bases and J by 8 bases, leaving 16 bases between them. This CDR3 is 15 amino acids long. This chain's CDR3 is CASSLRGGGREKLFF. CDR3 DNA sequence: TGTGCCAGCAGCTTACGCGGCGGGGGTAGGGAAAAACTGTTTTTT.